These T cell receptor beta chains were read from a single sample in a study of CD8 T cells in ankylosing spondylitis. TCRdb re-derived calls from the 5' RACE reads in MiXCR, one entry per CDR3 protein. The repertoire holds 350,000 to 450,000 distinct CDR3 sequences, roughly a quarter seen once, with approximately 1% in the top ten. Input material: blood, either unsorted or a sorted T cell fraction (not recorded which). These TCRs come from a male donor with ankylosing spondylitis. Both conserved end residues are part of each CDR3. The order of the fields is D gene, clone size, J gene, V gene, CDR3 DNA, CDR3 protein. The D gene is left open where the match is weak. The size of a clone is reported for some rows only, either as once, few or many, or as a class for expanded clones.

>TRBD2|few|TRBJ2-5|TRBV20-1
TGCAGTGCAATCCCTAGCGGGAGGGAGGAGACCCAGTACTTC
CSAIPSGREETQYF
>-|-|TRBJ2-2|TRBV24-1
TGTGCCACCAGTGATTTCGCCGGGAGCTTTACCGGGGAGCTGTTTTTT
CATSDFAGSFTGELFF
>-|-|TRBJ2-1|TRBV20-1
TGCAGTGCACGCTGGGGCGGGAACTACAATGAGCAGTTCTTC
CSARWGGNYNEQFF
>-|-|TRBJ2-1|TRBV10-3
TGTGCCATCAGTGTCGACAGTGAGCAGTTCTTC
CAISVDSEQFF
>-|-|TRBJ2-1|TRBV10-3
TGTGCCACTGAGGGTATTGATAATGAGCAGTTCTTC
CATEGIDNEQFF
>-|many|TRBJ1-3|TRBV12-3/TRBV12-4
TGTGCCAGCACCGAGAGGGCCAGAAACACCATATATTTT
CASTERARNTIYF
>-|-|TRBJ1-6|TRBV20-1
TGCAGTGCCAGAAGCAGATGGAGCTCCTATAATTCACCCCTCCACTTT
CSARSRWSSYNSPLHF
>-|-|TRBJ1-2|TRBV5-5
TGTGCCAGCGCGCCCGGGTGGGGTGAGCATGGCTACACCTTC
CASAPGWGEHGYTF
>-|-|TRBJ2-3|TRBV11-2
TGTGCCAGCAGCTCCTTTTTGGGAGTTGGCACCACAGATACGCAGTATTTT
CASSSFLGVGTTDTQYF
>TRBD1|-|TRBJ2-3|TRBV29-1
TGCAGCGCCCCCCCTGACAGGGGGAAAGATACGCAGTATTTT
CSAPPDRGKDTQYF
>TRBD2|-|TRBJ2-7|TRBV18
TGTGCCAGCTCATCAAGACTAGCGAGCGACGAGCAGTACTTC
CASSSRLASDEQYF
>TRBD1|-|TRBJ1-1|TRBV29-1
TGCAGCGCCTCAGGGGGCAGGGACACTGAAGCTTTCTTT
CSASGGRDTEAFF
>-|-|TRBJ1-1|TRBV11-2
TGTGCCAGCAGCTTAATGCTAGGCATGAACACTGAAGCTTTCTTT
CASSLMLGMNTEAFF
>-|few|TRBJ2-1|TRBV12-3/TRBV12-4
TGTGCCAGCAGCAGCTCTACAGGGTACAATGAGCAGTTCTTC
CASSSSTGYNEQFF
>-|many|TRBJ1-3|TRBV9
TGTGCCAGCAGCTCGGGAGGGGGAATCTCTGGAAACACCATATATTTT
CASSSGGGISGNTIYF
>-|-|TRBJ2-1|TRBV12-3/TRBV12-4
TGTGCCAGCAGTCGAAGCCTAAACTCCTACAATGAGCAGTTCTTC
CASSRSLNSYNEQFF
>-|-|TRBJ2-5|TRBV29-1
TGCAGCGTTCCCACCCGTGGACAAGAGACCCAGTACTTC
CSVPTRGQETQYF
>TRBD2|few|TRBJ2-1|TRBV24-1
TGTGCCACCAGTGACAACCGACTAGCGGGAGTCACCTACAATGAGCAGTTCTTC
CATSDNRLAGVTYNEQFF
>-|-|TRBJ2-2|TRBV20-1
TGCAGTGCTCGAAGGCGGACGGTTAACACCGGGGAGCTGTTTTTT
CSARRRTVNTGELFF
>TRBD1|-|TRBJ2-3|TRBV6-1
TGTGCCAGCAGCGAGACAGGGCCGGGGACAGATACGCAGTATTTT
CASSETGPGTDTQYF
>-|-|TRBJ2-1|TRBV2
TGTGCCAGCAGTGAAGGGAGAGGGTTGTACAATGAGCAGTTCTTC
CASSEGRGLYNEQFF
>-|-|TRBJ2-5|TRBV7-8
TGTGCCAGCAGCTTAGCGTGGCAGGGCAAGGAGACCCAGTACTTC
CASSLAWQGKETQYF
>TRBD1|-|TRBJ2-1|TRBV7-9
TGTGCCAGCAGCTCGGGACAGACGAAAAATGAGCAGTTCTTC
CASSSGQTKNEQFF
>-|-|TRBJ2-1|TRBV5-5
TGTGCCAGCAGCAAGATGGACCCCTTCTACAATGAGCAGTTCTTC
CASSKMDPFYNEQFF